Listed below are T cell receptor beta chains from one sample, sequenced in a study of blood T cell repertoires in COVID-19. TCRdb keeps only in-frame clones here, not all; method: immunoSEQ multiplex PCR. The sample has under 250,000 clones; around 81% are singletons. Sequenced material: PBMCs or T cells enriched from blood (not recorded which). These receptors originate from a man under 40 with acute COVID-19. Both conserved end residues are part of each CDR3. Fields, in order: D gene, clone size, J gene, V gene, CDR3 protein, CDR3 DNA. D genes are given only for firm matches. Size is omitted from some rows. Given values are once, few, many or a class for expanded clones.

>.|.|TRBJ1-1|TRBV5-1
CASSLLGGGTEAFF
TGCGCCAGCAGCTTGTTGGGAGGTGGTACTGAAGCTTTCTTT
>TRBD2|.|TRBJ2-1|TRBV5-4
CASSREGTYNEQFF
TGTGCCAGCAGCCGGGAGGGAACGTACAATGAGCAGTTCTTC
>.|.|TRBJ2-1|TRBV7-9
CASSLALSGDEQFF
TGTGCCAGCAGCTTAGCCCTTTCGGGTGATGAGCAGTTCTTC
>.|.|TRBJ1-5|TRBV7-9
CASSFGNQPQHF
TGTGCCAGCAGCTTCGGCAATCAGCCCCAGCATTTT
>.|.|TRBJ2-1|TRBV3-1/TRBV3-2
CASSQDTQNYNEQFF
TGTGCCAGCAGCCAAGATACGCAGAACTACAATGAGCAGTTCTTC
>.|.|TRBJ1-2|TRBV28
CASSRSGNYGYTF
TGTGCCAGCAGTCGAAGCGGTAACTATGGCTACACCTTC
>.|.|TRBJ2-7|TRBV10-1
CASSEGGQYF
TGCGCCAGCAGTGAAGGGGGGCAGTACTTC
>TRBD2|.|TRBJ2-1|TRBV9
CASSVIAGANWNEQFF
TGTGCCAGCAGCGTCATAGCGGGGGCCAACTGGAATGAGCAGTTCTTC
>.|many|TRBJ1-2|TRBV7-9
CASSLVTQVHGYTF
TGTGCCAGCAGCTTAGTAACCCAGGTGCATGGCTACACCTTC
>TRBD1|.|TRBJ2-3|TRBV6-1
CASSVRPGTGISSTDTQYF
TGTGCCAGCAGTGTCCGTCCCGGGACAGGTATCTCTAGCACAGATACGCAGTATTTT
>.|once|TRBJ1-2|TRBV7-9
CASSFQGVGDGYTF
TGTGCCAGCAGCTTTCAGGGTGTTGGGGATGGCTACACCTTC
>.|.|TRBJ2-1|TRBV3-1/TRBV3-2
CASAWRVGNEQFF
TGTGCCAGCGCCTGGAGGGTGGGCAATGAGCAGTTCTTC
>TRBD1|few|TRBJ2-7|TRBV10-3
CAIGTVSYEQYF
TGTGCCATCGGGACAGTCTCCTACGAGCAGTACTTC
>TRBD1|.|TRBJ2-7|TRBV27
CASSHNTGGQQYF
TGTGCCAGCAGTCACAACACAGGGGGACAGCAGTACTTC
>.|.|TRBJ1-1|TRBV12-3/TRBV12-4
CASSLGGPTEAFF
TGTGCCAGCAGTTTAGGAGGGCCAACTGAAGCTTTCTTT
>.|.|TRBJ1-2|TRBV7-3
CASSLLQVSNYGYTF
TGTGCCAGCAGCTTATTGCAGGTTTCTAACTATGGCTACACCTTC
>TRBD2|.|TRBJ2-5|TRBV15
CATSHGVLAGGYETQYF
TGTGCCACCAGCCATGGAGTACTAGCGGGGGGGTACGAGACCCAGTACTTC
>.|.|TRBJ2-1|TRBV15
CATSRGGQRQFF
TGTGCCACCAGCAGGGGGGGGCAGCGACAGTTCTTC
>.|.|TRBJ1-5|TRBV6-5
CASSPPGVQPQHF
TGTGCCAGCAGTCCCCCAGGGGTTCAGCCCCAGCATTTT
>.|.|TRBJ1-4|TRBV28
CASSLRRYPPLFFF
TGTGCCAGCAGTTTAAGGAGATACCCCCCCTTGTTCTTTTTT
>.|.|TRBJ1-5|TRBV19
CASTSTRGKGQPQHF
TGTGCCAGTACCTCCACCCGGGGGAAGGGTCAGCCCCAGCATTTT
>.|once|TRBJ1-1|TRBV19
CASSIPYTEAFF
TGTGCCAGTAGTATTCCGTACACTGAAGCTTTCTTT
>.|.|TRBJ1-2|TRBV11-2
CASSSDSHHGYTF
TGTGCCAGCAGCTCCGACAGTCATCATGGCTACACCTTC
>TRBD2|.|TRBJ2-7|TRBV7-3
CASSLRTGGEQYF
TGTGCCAGCAGCTTACGGACGGGGGGCGAGCAGTACTTC
>TRBD1|.|TRBJ1-5|TRBV15
CATSRGDRGVSQPQHF
TGTGCCACCAGCAGAGGAGACAGGGGCGTGAGTCAGCCCCAGCATTTT
>.|.|TRBJ1-1|TRBV13
CASSPPGNTEAFF
TGTGCCAGCAGCCCCCCAGGGAACACTGAAGCTTTCTTT
>.|.|TRBJ2-5|TRBV5-4
CASSFGQETQYF
TGTGCCAGCAGCTTCGGGCAAGAGACCCAGTACTTC
>.|few|TRBJ1-4|TRBV10-3
CAIAIATNEKLFF
TGTGCCATCGCGATTGCAACTAATGAAAAACTGTTTTTT
>.|.|TRBJ1-3|TRBV27
CASSLVGGAGNTIYF
TGTGCCAGCAGTTTAGTAGGGGGAGCTGGAAACACCATATATTTT
>.|.|TRBJ1-2|TRBV6-1
CASSEEWAERGYTF
TGTGCCAGCAGTGAGGAATGGGCTGAGCGGGGCTACACCTTC
>TRBD2|.|TRBJ2-5|TRBV27
CASRRRGGLETQYF
TGTGCCAGCAGGCGACGCGGGGGGTTGGAGACCCAGTACTTC
>TRBD2|.|TRBJ2-3|TRBV5-6
CASSWMGLAGDTQYF
TGTGCCAGCAGCTGGATGGGACTAGCAGGGGATACGCAGTATTTT
>TRBD1|.|TRBJ1-2|TRBV29-1
CSSPGQGYVNYGYTF
TGCAGCTCCCCGGGACAGGGGTATGTTAACTATGGCTACACCTTC
>TRBD1|.|TRBJ2-7|TRBV15
CATQGDSYEQYF
TGTGCCACGCAGGGGGACTCCTACGAGCAGTACTTC
>TRBD1|.|TRBJ1-5|TRBV4-2
CAGSQGQANQPQHF
TGTGCCGGCAGCCAGGGACAGGCAAATCAGCCCCAGCATTTT
>.|.|TRBJ2-5|TRBV12-3/TRBV12-4
CASSLGAGETQYF
TGTGCCAGCAGTTTAGGAGCGGGAGAGACCCAGTACTTC
>.|.|TRBJ1-2|TRBV10-3
CAISWGGSVRGYTF
TGTGCCATCTCTTGGGGAGGGAGTGTACGTGGCTACACCTTC
>TRBD1|.|TRBJ1-2|TRBV7-2
CASSLGTGDGYTF
TGTGCCAGCAGCTTAGGGACAGGGGACGGCTACACCTTC
>TRBD1|.|TRBJ1-1|TRBV2
CASSDFQTGGEAFF
TGTGCCAGCAGTGATTTTCAGACAGGGGGTGAAGCTTTCTTT
>TRBD1|.|TRBJ2-7|TRBV10-3
CAISESDRGSSYEQYF
TGTGCCATCAGTGAGAGTGACAGGGGTAGCTCCTACGAGCAGTACTTC
>TRBD2|.|TRBJ2-3|TRBV10-3
CAIRETVGTSGGLNTDTQYF
TGTGCCATCAGGGAAACCGTAGGGACTAGCGGGGGCCTTAACACAGATACGCAGTATTTT
>.|.|TRBJ1-1|TRBV4-1
CASSQGSGAYTEAFF
TGCGCCAGCAGCCAGGGGTCAGGGGCTTACACTGAAGCTTTCTTT
>.|many|TRBJ2-7|TRBV7-9
CASSPPGNHYEQYF
TGTGCCAGCAGCCCACCCGGGAACCACTACGAGCAGTACTTC
>.|.|TRBJ2-6|TRBV10-3
CAITDSSGANVLTF
TGTGCCATCACTGACAGCTCTGGGGCCAACGTCCTGACTTTC
>.|once|TRBJ1-4|TRBV5-1
CASSPGVIANEKLFF
TGCGCCAGCAGCCCAGGGGTTATAGCTAATGAAAAACTGTTTTTT
>.|.|TRBJ2-7|TRBV3-1/TRBV3-2
CASSQGVGSPSEQYF
TGTGCCAGCAGCCAAGGAGTCGGCTCACCTAGCGAGCAGTACTTC
>TRBD1|.|TRBJ1-1|TRBV5-1
CASSLGQGRRNTEAFF
TGCGCCAGCAGCCTAGGACAGGGTCGGAGAAACACTGAAGCTTTCTTT
>TRBD1|.|TRBJ1-1|TRBV12-5
CASADRVNTEAFF
TGTGCTAGTGCCGACAGGGTGAACACTGAAGCTTTCTTT
>TRBD1|.|TRBJ1-2|TRBV7-9
CASSPPGQGNRGYTF
TGTGCCAGCAGCCCCCCGGGACAGGGTAATCGGGGCTACACCTTC
>TRBD1|.|TRBJ2-1|TRBV18
CASSPFQGALNNEQFF
TGTGCCAGCTCACCATTTCAGGGGGCCTTAAACAATGAGCAGTTCTTC
>.|.|TRBJ2-1|TRBV27
CASSHPRNEQFF
TGTGCCAGCAGTCATCCCAGGAATGAGCAGTTCTTC
>.|.|TRBJ1-6|TRBV7-9
CASSHGASSPLHF
TGTGCCAGCAGCCATGGGGCGAGTTCACCCCTCCACTTT
>.|.|TRBJ2-3|TRBV10-3
CAIRPQVTDTQYF
TGTGCCATCAGGCCACAGGTCACAGATACGCAGTATTTT
>.|.|TRBJ1-4|TRBV2
CASQGESRGEKLFF
TGTGCCAGCCAGGGTGAAAGTAGGGGCGAAAAACTGTTTTTT
>.|.|TRBJ2-7|TRBV6-5
CASSLTQQGEQYF
TGTGCCAGCAGTTTGACACAACAGGGCGAGCAGTACTTC
>TRBD1|.|TRBJ2-6|TRBV28
CASRRGPGANVLTF
TGTGCCAGCAGGAGGGGGCCTGGGGCCAACGTCCTGACTTTC
>.|.|TRBJ2-1|TRBV21-1
CASSAIMWLAGVHLRTYNEQFF
TGTGCCAGCAGCGCAATCATGTGGCTAGCGGGGGTCCACCTACGCACCTACAATGAGCAGTTCTTC
>.|once|TRBJ2-5|TRBV29-1
CSERQQETQYF
TGCAGCGAAAGACAGCAAGAGACCCAGTACTTC